The 24 T cell receptor beta chains presented below share a single source sample, sequenced in a study of T cell responses to AZD1222 COVID-19 vaccine. Assay used: immunoSEQ multiplex PCR; TCRdb lists only in-frame clones, some missing. The sample records 45,000 to 55,000 clones, approximately 86% being singletons. Specimen: peripheral blood, collected 28 days after the second AZD1222 dose. The receptors come from an adult who received the AZD1222 COVID-19 vaccine.

The chain joins TRBV19 to TRBJ2-5, with TRBD1 identical over 9 bases. The CDR3 totals 13 residues. Germline CDR1 and CDR2: LNHDA and SQIVND (reference sequence). The V segment lost 1 base and the J segment 9 bases; nucleotides outside the gene matches: 3. As DNA, the CDR3 is TGTGCCAGTAGTATAGGACAGGGGGTAGCCCAGTACTTC. Amino acid sequence: CASSIGQGVAQYF.

The V call is TRBV7-9, the J call TRBJ1-5, with 10 bases identical to TRBD1. V was pared by 4 bases and J by 4 bases, with 4 bases of the junction left unmatched. This CDR3 has 15 residues. Germline V gives CDR1 SEHNR, CDR2 FQNEAQ (reference sequence). Here the CDR3 DNA reads TGTGCCAGCAGCTCAACGGACAGGGGGAATCAGCCCCAGCATTTT. Translating gives CASSSTDRGNQPQHF.

The table lists this clone with a few counts. This rearrangement joins TRBV6-5 to TRBJ2-2; D gene unclear. The CDR3 is 15 amino acids. Between the trimmed V and J ends, which lost 5 bases and 1 base, there was a span of 11 bases. Germline CDR1 is MNHEY and CDR2 is SVGAGI. CDR3 region: CASSPPDGNTGELFF. In nucleotides, the CDR3 is TGTGCCAGCAGTCCTCCCGACGGGAACACCGGGGAGCTGTTTTTT.

The chain is built from TRBV6-5 and TRBJ2-7; TRBD2 agrees at 9 bases. Per germline, CDR1 MNHEY and CDR2 SVGAGI. Trimming removed 7 bases from V and 1 base from J; junction bases left unmatched: 8. The CDR3 sequence is 15 residues long. The CDR3, as DNA: TGTGCCAGCACCCGTGGAGCGGGAGGATCCTACGAGCAGTACTTC. Its translation: CASTRGAGGSYEQYF.

The chain uses TRBV24-1 and TRBJ1-3, with D hard to call. V shed 2 bases and J shed 0 bases, with 4 bases lying between them. Germline CDR1 is KGHDR and CDR2 is SFDVKD. The CDR3 spans 14 residues. This chain's CDR3 is CATSDSYSGNTIYF. In nucleotides, the CDR3 is TGTGCCACCAGTGATTCGTACTCTGGAAACACCATATATTTT.

The rearrangement joins TRBV7-9 to TRBJ2-1, with D maybe TRBD2 (6 bases). Between the trimmed V and J ends, which lost 4 bases and 4 bases, there was a span of 8 bases. Germline CDR1 and CDR2: SEHNR and FQNEAQ (reference sequence). The CDR3 sequence is 13 residues long. The CDR3 spells CASSSGLYNEQFF. The DNA of the CDR3 is TGTGCCAGCAGCTCGGGACTTTACAATGAGCAGTTCTTC. Supplemented by reference TRBV7-9 and TRBJ2-1, the full variable domain reads DTGVSQNPRHKITKRGQNVTFRCDPISEHNRLYWYRQTLGQGPEFLTYFQNEAQLEKSRLLSDRFSAERPKGSFSTLEIQRTEQGDSAMYLCASSSGLYNEQFFGPGTRLTVL.

This chain links TRBV3-1 (or the pseudogene TRBV3-2) with TRBJ2-3; TRBD2 might be the D (6 bases). The CDR3 sequence is 14 residues long. Germline loops: CDR1 LGHDT, CDR2 YNNKEL (reference sequence). V lost 2 bases to trimming and J lost 6 bases, with 12 bases between them. CDR3 sequence (DNA): TGTGCCAGCAGCCAATTTTCTAGCGCCGATACGCAGTATTTT. Protein sequence: CASSQFSSADTQYF.

This clone was detected only once. The chain recombines TRBV7-3 with TRBJ2-5; 9 bases are a match to TRBD1. CDR1 is SGHTA and CDR2 is FQGTGA in the germline V gene. The CDR3 is made up of 18 amino acids. Trimming cost V 2 bases and J 2 bases; bases outside gene matches: 12. The CDR3 region is CASSLRPQTGGRQETQYF. The CDR3 DNA sequence: TGTGCCAGCAGCTTACGACCCCAGACAGGGGGGAGGCAAGAGACCCAGTACTTC.

The CDR3 here is CASMRGETGELFF. Here the CDR3 DNA reads TGTGCCAGCATGCGGGGGGAGACCGGGGAGCTGTTTTTT. The chain couples TRBV6-5 to TRBJ2-2, with TRBD2 matching over 8 bases. The CDR3 is 13 residues long. V was clipped by 7 bases and J by 5 bases; unmatched bases: 3. The germline gives CDR1 MNHEY, CDR2 SVGAGI.

This chain uses TRBV4-3 with TRBJ2-7; D call uncertain. CDR1 is LGHNA, CDR2 YSLEER, per germline. The CDR3 runs to 15 residues. V gave up 0 bases and J gave up 4 bases, with 13 bases separating them. CDR3 bases: TGCGCCAGCAGCCAAGATCACGGACCAGTGTACGAGCAGTACTTC. As protein: CASSQDHGPVYEQYF.

This chain's CDR3 is CASSEAPGLAGYEQYF. The CDR3 coding sequence is TGTGCCAGCAGTGAAGCCCCGGGACTAGCGGGCTACGAGCAGTACTTC. The V call is TRBV6-1, the J call TRBJ2-7, with TRBD2 matching over 12 bases. Germline trimming cut 0 bases from V and 3 bases from J; bases unmatched to any gene: 3. This CDR3 spans 16 amino acids. Germline assignment: CDR1 MNHNS and CDR2 SASEGT.

The chain is built from TRBV30 and TRBJ2-7, with a possible D match to TRBD1 (6 bases). CDR1 GTSNPN and CDR2 SVGIG come from the germline V gene (reference sequence). This CDR3 has 16 amino acids. V lost 0 bases, J lost 2 bases, and 17 bases lay in between. The DNA for the CDR3 is TGTGCCTGGAGTGTACGAGGGGCAGGGGCTACCTACGAGCAGTACTTC. It specifies CAWSVRGAGATYEQYF.

J is TRBJ2-7 and V is TRBV5-1; TRBD2 matches at 9 bases. The CDR3 totals 15 residues. J gave up 2 bases and V 8 bases, and 11 bases lay outside the gene matches. Germline V gene sequence: CDR1 SGHRS, CDR2 YFSETQ. CDR3 sequence: CASKTGAGGPYEQYF. CDR3 DNA: TGCGCCAGTAAAACGGGAGCGGGAGGCCCCTACGAGCAGTACTTC.

The V call is TRBV9, the J call TRBJ2-5; 10 bases map to TRBD2. Losses at the gene ends were 1 base for V and 5 bases for J; bases not matched to a gene: 8. The CDR3 is 16 residues long. The germline gives CDR1 SGDLS, CDR2 YYNGEE. CDR3 amino acids: CASSVNPGGLAETQYF. Here the CDR3 DNA reads TGTGCCAGCAGCGTAAACCCGGGGGGACTAGCGGAGACCCAGTACTTC.

The sample holds a few counts of this clone. The chain employs TRBV4-2 and TRBJ1-5; D might be TRBD1 (6 bases). Trimming stripped 1 base from V and 0 bases from J, with 16 bases between. CDR1 and CDR2 from the germline V gene are LGHNA and YNFKEQ. The CDR3 is 18 residues long. In nucleotides, the CDR3 is TGTGCCAGCAGCCAAGGCCTGGACAGCCCGTATAGCAATCAGCCCCAGCATTTT. Amino acids: CASSQGLDSPYSNQPQHF.

The genes are TRBV27 and TRBJ1-2, with D possibly being TRBD1 (5 bases). Looked up from germline, CDR1 is MNHEY and CDR2 is SMNVEV (reference sequence). The length of the CDR3 is 13 residues. Between the trimmed V and J ends, which lost 4 bases and 1 base, there was a span of 7 bases. The CDR3, as DNA: TGTGCCAGCAGTTCCCAGGGTAACTATGGCTACACCTTC. Encoded protein: CASSSQGNYGYTF.

J is TRBJ2-7 and V is TRBV5-4, with 8 bases that match TRBD1. The germline V gene encodes CDR1 SGHNT and CDR2 YYREEE (reference sequence). The CDR3 covers 15 residues. V gave up 4 bases and J gave up 5 bases; unmatched junction bases: 11. CDR3: CASSAGGDRLHEQYF. The CDR3 DNA sequence: TGTGCCAGCAGCGCCGGCGGGGACAGGCTCCACGAGCAGTACTTC.

This chain connects TRBV29-1 to TRBJ2-7; D ambiguous. V lost 3 bases to trimming and J lost 1 base, with 4 bases between them. This CDR3 is built from 11 residues. Per the germline V gene, CDR1 is SQVTM and CDR2 is ANQGSEA. The CDR3 DNA reads TGCAGCGTTGAGGAATCCTACGAGCAGTACTTC. As protein: CSVEESYEQYF.

The V and J genes are TRBV7-6 and TRBJ2-1, with TRBD1 matching 12 bases. V was pared by 0 bases and J by 2 bases, with 8 bases of the junction left unmatched. The CDR3 is made up of 19 amino acids. Germline CDR1 reads SGHVS; CDR2 reads FNYEAQ. The chain's CDR3 is CASSLAGGQGAVTYNEQFF. The CDR3 DNA reads as TGTGCCAGCAGCTTAGCTGGGGGACAGGGGGCCGTGACCTACAATGAGCAGTTCTTC.

The genes are TRBV4-2 and TRBJ1-2; D gene unclear. The CDR3 is 14 amino acids. Trimming shortened V by 1 base and J by 5 bases, and 11 bases separated the two germline ends. The germline CDR1 and CDR2 sequences are LGHNA and YNFKEQ. CDR3 sequence (DNA): TGTGCCAGCAGCCAAGGTCGCGGGTATTATGGCTACACCTTC. Translating it yields CASSQGRGYYGYTF.

This chain joins TRBV24-1 and TRBJ2-5; no clear D. The CDR3 is 16 amino acids. Germline CDR1 and CDR2: KGHDR and SFDVKD. V was pared by 3 bases and J by 4 bases, with 17 bases between. CDR3 in DNA: TGTGCCACCAGTGATGCTGACCTCGCCGTTCGAGAGACCCAGTACTTC. Translated: CATSDADLAVRETQYF.

The rearrangement uses TRBV7-2 and TRBJ2-7; D is ambiguous. The CDR3 loop spans 14 amino acids. Trimming pared 5 bases from V and 2 bases from J, leaving 13 bases between. Germline CDR1 reads SGHTA; CDR2 reads FQGNSA. CDR3 protein: CASSPIDLTYEQYF. In DNA form, the CDR3 reads TGTGCCAGCAGCCCTATTGACCTTACCTACGAGCAGTACTTC. Full variable domain (outside the CDR3, taken from reference TRBV7-2 and TRBJ2-7): GAGVSQSPSNKVTEKGKDVELRCDPISGHTALYWYRQSLGQGLEFLIYFQGNSAPDKSGLPSDRFSAERTGGSVSTLTIQRTQQEDSAVYLCASSPIDLTYEQYFGPGTRLTVT.

This chain connects TRBV19 to TRBJ2-2; a weak D match, TRBD2 (6 bases). The V gene's germline CDR1 is LNHDA and CDR2 SQIVND (reference sequence). V was pared by 5 bases and J by 6 bases, with 16 bases between. CDR3 size: 15 residues. The CDR3: CASSSPGVGPGELFF. As DNA, the CDR3 is TGTGCCAGTAGTTCCCCGGGGGTGGGTCCCGGGGAGCTGTTTTTT.

This clone was recorded once. V and J are TRBV6-1 and TRBJ2-1; possibly TRBD1 for D (5 bases). The CDR3 spans 16 residues. From germline, CDR1 is MNHNS and CDR2 SASEGT. V lost 4 bases and J 0 bases, leaving 13 bases between the germline ends. The CDR3 sequence: CASSGLGADSYNEQFF. For the CDR3, the DNA is TGTGCCAGCAGTGGGCTTGGGGCGGACTCCTACAATGAGCAGTTCTTC.